This entry lists 25 T cell receptor beta chains sequenced from one sample in a study of T cell repertoires in cytomegalovirus infection. MiXCR, applied by TCRdb to the reads, yields one record per CDR3 protein. Here the sample spans roughly 920,000 distinct CDR3 sequences, more than 25% being singletons. Which antigens these TCRs recognize remains unknown. The starting material was cultured CD8+ T cells from PBMCs, obtained from culture after CMV antigen stimulation. Receptors originate from a human donor in good health (CMV status not recorded). Some clones in this sample may be carry-over from other donors' samples.

This sequence joins TRBV2 and TRBJ2-1; D ambiguous. Trimming took off 3 bases at V and 6 bases at J, with 9 bases between the two ends. CDR3 size: 13 residues. Per the germline V gene, CDR1 is SNHLY and CDR2 is FYNNEI. In DNA, the CDR3 is TGTGCCAGCAGTGAGCCGACAAGCAATGAGCAGTTCTTC. Residues: CASSEPTSNEQFF.

This clonotype was seen only a few times. The gene calls are TRBV5-1 and TRBJ2-7, with D possibly being TRBD1 (6 bases). The germline V and J ends were trimmed by 4 bases and 6 bases, with 17 bases remaining between them. This CDR3 contains 14 residues. The germline V gene encodes CDR1 SGHRS and CDR2 YFSETQ. CDR3 sequence: CASSPGRVTGEQYV. For the CDR3, the DNA is TGCGCCAGCAGCCCCGGACGGGTGACAGGCGAGCAGTACGTC.

This clonotype was recorded many times. The chain is built from TRBV7-6 and TRBJ2-1; D may match TRBD1 or TRBD2 (6 bases each). V lost 4 bases and J 3 bases, leaving 16 bases between the germline ends. Germline CDR1 SGHVS, CDR2 FNYEAQ. The CDR3 has 16 amino acids. The CDR3 DNA reads as TGTGCCAGCAGCTATCCCCTCGGGGGCAGCTACAATGAGCAGTTCTTC. Translating gives CASSYPLGGSYNEQFF.

This clonotype was observed a handful of times. V is TRBV4-1 and J is TRBJ1-2; TRBD1 might be the D (6 bases). Germline V gene sequence: CDR1 MGHRA, CDR2 YSYEKL. The CDR3 is 16 amino acids. Trimming took off 3 bases at V and 0 bases at J, with 14 bases between the two ends. CDR3 sequence reads: CASSHEDRRTNYGYTF. CDR3 sequence (DNA): TGCGCCAGCAGCCATGAGGACAGACGGACTAACTATGGCTACACCTTC.

The chain has TRBV29-1 and TRBJ1-2; 12 nucleotides match TRBD1. The CDR3 consists of 17 residues. V lost 0 bases, J lost 3 bases, and 8 bases stayed unmatched. Germline V lookup: CDR1 SQVTM, CDR2 ANQGSEA. The DNA for the CDR3 is TGCAGCGTTGAAGATCGGGGGACAGGGGGCGCGGACTATGGCTACACCTTC. It is translated as CSVEDRGTGGADYGYTF.

The chain employs TRBV27 and TRBJ2-2, with D uncertain. V was cut by 4 bases and J by 4 bases, with 7 bases left in between. The V gene's germline CDR1 is MNHEY and CDR2 SMNVEV (reference sequence). CDR3 length: 13 residues. The CDR3 region has the DNA TGTGCCAGCAGTTCTGAAACCACCGGGGAGCTGTTTTTT. This translates into CASSSETTGELFF.

The chain joins TRBV25-1 to TRBJ1-1; TRBD1 is a possible D gene (5 bases). Germline CDR1 is MGHDK and CDR2 is SYGVNS. The CDR3 runs 14 residues. V shed 7 bases and J shed 1 base, with 13 bases lying between them. CDR3 in DNA: TGTGCCAGCAAAATGGACGGGGGGAACACTGAAGCTTTCTTT. It codes for CASKMDGGNTEAFF.

This clonotype was seen once. This chain uses TRBV6-2 or TRBV6-3 with TRBJ2-5, with 8 bases lining up with TRBD1. Germline CDR1 is MNHEY and CDR2 is SVGEGT. V was pared by 6 bases and J by 5 bases, with 8 bases of the junction left unmatched. The CDR3 sequence is 14 residues long. The CDR3 region has the DNA TGTGCCAGCAGGCCCCCAGGACAGGGCGAGACCCAGTACTTC. Protein: CASRPPGQGETQYF.

The chain uses TRBV7-6 and TRBJ2-1; D may be TRBD2 (6 bases). The germline V and J ends were trimmed by 5 bases and 4 bases, with 18 bases remaining between them. CDR3 length: 16 residues. CDR1 and CDR2 (germline): SGHVS, FNYEAQ. CDR3 nucleotides: TGTGCCAGCAGCCCCGCCGGGCCTAGCGAATACAATGAGCAGTTCTTC. It specifies CASSPAGPSEYNEQFF.

This clonotype has a handful of counts. This sequence joins TRBV28 and TRBJ2-1; no reliable D call. Trimming removed 4 bases from V and 8 bases from J, with 18 bases in between. Germline V gene data show CDR1 as MDHEN and CDR2 as SYDVKM. The CDR3 runs 15 residues. CDR3 sequence: CASSSPGPGWDEQFF. The CDR3 DNA reads TGTGCCAGCAGTTCCCCGGGCCCTGGTTGGGATGAGCAGTTCTTC. Complete variable domain (other parts from reference TRBV28 and TRBJ2-1): DVKVTQSSRYLVKRTGEKVFLECVQDMDHENMFWYRQDPGLGLRLIYFSYDVKMKEKGDIPEGYSVSREKKERFSLILESASTNQTSMYLCASSSPGPGWDEQFFGPGTRLTVL.

The V call is TRBV12-3 or TRBV12-4, the J call TRBJ2-3; tentative D call: TRBD1 (5 bases). Trimming removed 8 bases from V and 2 bases from J, with 14 bases in between. The CDR3 spans 14 residues. The CDR3 sequence is CASSRAGNTDTQYF. For the CDR3, the DNA is TGTGCCAGCTCCCGAGCAGGGAACACAGATACGCAGTATTTT.

V gene TRBV2 combines with J gene TRBJ2-5; D might be TRBD2 (7 bases). V shed 2 bases and J shed 2 bases, with 15 bases lying between them. The CDR3 consists of 16 residues. The germline V gene has CDR1 SNHLY and CDR2 FYNNEI. CDR3 sequence: CASSESGGAGQETQYF. The CDR3 nucleotides are TGTGCCAGCAGTGAATCGGGGGGCGCTGGGCAAGAGACCCAGTACTTC.

The chain joins TRBV14 to TRBJ2-1, with 7 bases fitting TRBD2. This CDR3 contains 17 residues. With 0 bases clipped from V and 7 bases from J, the junction kept 12 bases outside the gene matches. CDR1 is SGHDN, CDR2 FVKESK, per germline. The CDR3 protein is CASSQDMQRGFLNEQFF. The CDR3 coding sequence is TGTGCCAGCAGCCAAGATATGCAGCGGGGCTTTTTGAATGAGCAGTTCTTC.

The sample holds a few counts of this clonotype. The CDR3 is CASSPGQAIYEQYV. The CDR3 bases are TGTGCCAGCAGTCCGGGACAGGCAATCTACGAGCAGTACGTC. The rearrangement uses TRBV27 and TRBJ2-7, with 8 bases lining up with TRBD1. In germline, CDR1 is MNHEY, CDR2 SMNVEV (reference sequence). After removal of 5 bases from V and 3 bases from J, the junction contained 6 bases not matched to a gene. CDR3 size: 14 residues.

This clonotype turned up a few times. V is TRBV27 and J is TRBJ2-1, with TRBD2 matching 7 bases. The CDR3 extends over 14 amino acids. The V gene's germline CDR1 is MNHEY and CDR2 SMNVEV (reference sequence). Germline trimming cut 5 bases from V and 6 bases from J; bases unmatched to any gene: 7. CDR3 DNA sequence: TGTGCCAGCAGTGGACTAGGGGTGGCCAATGAGCAGTTCTTC. It codes for CASSGLGVANEQFF.

There are a few counts of this clonotype. The chain employs TRBV10-3 and TRBJ2-3, with D possibly TRBD2 on 5 matching bases. V lost 2 bases, J lost 6 bases, and 15 bases lay in between. CDR3 length equals 15 residues. CDR1 is ENHRY, CDR2 SYGVKD, per germline. This CDR3 is CAISEPTRPGDTQYF. The CDR3 DNA reads TGTGCCATCAGTGAGCCGACACGACCGGGGGATACGCAGTATTTT.

The chain employs TRBV5-1 and TRBJ1-1; 9 nucleotides match TRBD1. The CDR3 contains 17 residues. Per the germline V gene, CDR1 is SGHRS and CDR2 is YFSETQ. Trimming at V came to 0 bases and at J to 6 bases, leaving 12 bases not matched to a gene. CDR3 nucleotide sequence: TGCGCCAGCAGCTTGGGATGGACAGGGGTGGGGTCGGCTGAAGCTTTCTTT. Protein product: CASSLGWTGVGSAEAFF.

The CDR3 bases are TGTGCCAGTAGTACGACCGTAAGCTCCTACGAGCAGTACTTC. Residues: CASSTTVSSYEQYF. This rearrangement joins TRBV19 to TRBJ2-7; D uncertain. Trimming stripped 4 bases from V and 0 bases from J, with 10 bases between. The CDR3 runs to 14 residues. Per the germline V gene, CDR1 is LNHDA and CDR2 is SQIVND (reference sequence).

The gene calls are TRBV6-2 or TRBV6-3 and TRBJ2-1; 12 bases map to TRBD2. J was trimmed by 6 bases and V by 2 bases; bases with no gene match: 8. Germline loops: CDR1 MNHEY, CDR2 SVGEGT. This CDR3 has 17 amino acids. CDR3: CASSYSLAGGPINEQFF. The CDR3 DNA reads as TGTGCCAGCAGTTACAGCCTAGCGGGGGGGCCAATCAATGAGCAGTTCTTC.

This chain links TRBV10-3 with TRBJ2-7; the D gene is possibly TRBD2 (6 bases). V lost 8 bases to trimming and J lost 7 bases, with 18 bases between them. The CDR3 totals 13 residues. In germline, CDR1 is ENHRY, CDR2 SYGVKD. Written as DNA, the CDR3 is TGTGCCATCGGGACTGCCGACCAAACTGAGCAGTACTTC. Its translation is CAIGTADQTEQYF.

The J gene is TRBJ2-3, the V gene TRBV10-3, with TRBD2 matching 10 bases. Germline V gene lookup returns CDR1 ENHRY and CDR2 SYGVKD. The CDR3 sequence is 16 residues long. The J segment lost 6 bases and the V segment lost 4 bases, leaving 10 bases of the junction unmatched. The CDR3 sequence is CAISGSQRGGLDTQYF. In DNA form, the CDR3 reads TGTGCCATCAGTGGATCCCAGCGGGGGGGCCTCGATACGCAGTATTTT.

This clonotype occurred many times. The chain employs TRBV3-1 and TRBJ2-7; D is possibly TRBD1 (6 bases). Per the germline V gene, CDR1 is LGHDT and CDR2 is YNNKEL (reference sequence). The V end was cut by 1 base, the J end by 2 bases, with 15 bases between. CDR3 length: 16 residues. The CDR3 DNA is TGTGCCAGCAGCCAAGTTTGGACAGAAATAACCTACGAGCAGTACGTC. Protein sequence: CASSQVWTEITYEQYV.

The chain is built from TRBV4-1 and TRBJ1-2; a possible D gene is TRBD1 (5 bases). V was pared by 1 base and J by 8 bases, with 14 bases between. CDR1 and CDR2 from the germline V gene are MGHRA and YSYEKL. This CDR3 comprises 14 residues. The CDR3 DNA reads TGCGCCAGCAGCCAAGGGTCAGGGTCTCACGGCTACACCTTC. Translating it yields CASSQGSGSHGYTF.

This clonotype was picked up a small number of times. J is TRBJ2-7 and V is TRBV7-9; 10 bases fit TRBD1. CDR3 length equals 13 residues. The J segment lost 6 bases and the V segment lost 4 bases, leaving 3 bases of the junction unmatched. Germline CDR1 reads SEHNR; CDR2 reads FQNEAQ (reference sequence). CDR3 loop: CASSSGTGVEQYV. CDR3 nucleotides: TGTGCCAGCAGCTCAGGGACAGGGGTCGAGCAGTACGTC.

This chain joins TRBV4-1 and TRBJ1-1; 8 bases align to TRBD1. Germline-derived CDR1 and CDR2 are MGHRA and YSYEKL. Losses at the gene ends were 2 bases for V and 4 bases for J; bases not matched to a gene: 15. CDR3 length: 18 residues. CDR3: CASSQLQGVLFDGTEAFF. DNA for the CDR3: TGCGCCAGCAGCCAACTACAGGGGGTTCTTTTTGACGGCACTGAAGCTTTCTTT.